This paragraph reports one T cell receptor (delta chain). The antigen remains unidentified. CDR1 and CDR2 (germline): TSWWSYY, QGS. The CDR3 is 17 amino acids. V shed 5 bases and J 0 bases; nucleotides not matched to a gene: 8. This specimen belongs to a study of Vδ1+ human thymocytes. Findings and limits, study-wide: The authors advised highly purified populations and single-cell validation. Thymic TRG and TRD repertoires appeared highly polyclonal. Unlike peripheral blood Vdelta1+ controls, thymic delta-chain sequences included approximately 21% Vdelta2 and few Vdelta3.

Extracted RNA was reverse transcribed into cDNA. The CDR3 regions were amplified by multiplex PCR from V-gene primers to a constant-region primer. TCRdb reanalysed the multiplex PCR reads with CATT. The repertoire holds 20,000 to 25,000 delta-chain clones, 8% to 10% seen once, with less than 1% in the top ten. This clonotype originated in a child under two years old who had congenital heart surgery. The chain has TRDV1 and TRDJ1; 11 nucleotides agree with TRDD3. Input material: Vdelta1+ gamma-delta thymocytes from the thymus. Subset: FACS-sorted CD3+ TCRalphabeta- TCRVdelta1+ TCRVdelta2- thymocytes. The CDR3 loop reads CALGSTGGYWYTDKLIF. The CDR3 DNA follows: TGTGCTCTTGGGAGTACTGGGGGATATTGGTACACCGATAAACTCATCTTT.